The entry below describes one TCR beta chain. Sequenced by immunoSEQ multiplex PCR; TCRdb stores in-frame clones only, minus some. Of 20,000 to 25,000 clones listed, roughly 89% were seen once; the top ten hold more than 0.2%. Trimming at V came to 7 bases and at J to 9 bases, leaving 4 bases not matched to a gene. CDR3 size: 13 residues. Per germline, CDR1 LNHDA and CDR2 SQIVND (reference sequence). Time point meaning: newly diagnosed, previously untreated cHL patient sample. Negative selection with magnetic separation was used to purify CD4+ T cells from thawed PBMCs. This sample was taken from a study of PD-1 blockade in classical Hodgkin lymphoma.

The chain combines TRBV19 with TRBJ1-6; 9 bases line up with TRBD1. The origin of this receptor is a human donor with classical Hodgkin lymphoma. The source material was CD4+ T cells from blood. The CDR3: CASTRDRVSPLHF. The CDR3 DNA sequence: TGTGCCAGTACTAGGGACAGGGTTTCACCCCTCCACTTT.